This T cell receptor (beta chain) was captured in a study of blood T cell repertoires in COVID-19. This clone was counted between two and nine times. Germline-derived CDR1 and CDR2 are SGHDN and FVKESK. V was clipped by 6 bases and J by 7 bases; unmatched bases: 4. The CDR3 length is 13 residues. Only in-frame clones appear in the TCRdb table, and some are missing; sequencing was by immunoSEQ multiplex PCR. This sample has 150,000 to 170,000 clones, with around four fifths found just once. The receptor comes from an elderly woman with acute or convalescent COVID-19. The sample comprised peripheral blood. The rearrangement joins TRBV14 to TRBJ2-2, with 8 bases lining up with TRBD1. The CDR3 protein is CASSRQGFGELFF. The CDR3 bases are TGTGCCAGCAGTCGACAGGGGTTCGGGGAGCTGTTTTTT.